This T cell receptor (beta chain) was captured by sequencing in a study of T cell changes during pregnancy in multiple sclerosis. The method was immunoSEQ multiplex PCR; TCRdb's version includes in-frame clones alone and lacks a portion of them. The data show fewer than 45,000 clones, under 95% seen once. The CDR3 extends over 13 amino acids. Germline CDR1 is MNHNS and CDR2 is SASEGT. With 5 bases removed from V and 1 base from J, the gap between germline ends came to 8 bases. The sequencing here drew on peripheral blood, taken in the third trimester of pregnancy. The clonotype originates from a female donor in good health, enrolled as a control in a pregnancy study. The chain employs TRBV6-1 and TRBJ1-1; D not certain. The CDR3 DNA sequence: TGTGCCAGCAGTCACAGAGAGAACACTGAAGCTTTCTTT. As protein: CASSHRENTEAFF.